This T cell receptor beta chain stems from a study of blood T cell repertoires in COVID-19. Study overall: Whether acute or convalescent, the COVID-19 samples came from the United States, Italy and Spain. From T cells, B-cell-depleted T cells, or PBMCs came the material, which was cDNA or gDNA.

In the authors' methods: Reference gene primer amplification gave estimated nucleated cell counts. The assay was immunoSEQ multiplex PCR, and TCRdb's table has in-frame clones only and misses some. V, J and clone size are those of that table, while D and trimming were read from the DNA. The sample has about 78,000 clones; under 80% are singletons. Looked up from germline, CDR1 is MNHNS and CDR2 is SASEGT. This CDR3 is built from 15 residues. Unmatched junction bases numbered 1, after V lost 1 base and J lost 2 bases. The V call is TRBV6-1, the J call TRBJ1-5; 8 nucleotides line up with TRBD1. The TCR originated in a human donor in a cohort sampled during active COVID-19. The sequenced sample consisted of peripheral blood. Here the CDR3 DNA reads TGTGCCAGCAGTGAAGGGGACAGGCGCAATCAGCCCCAGCATTTT. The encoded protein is CASSEGDRRNQPQHF.